Listed here are 15 T cell receptor beta chains from one sample, sequenced in a study of cytomegalovirus exposure and HLA in healthy donors. Researchers ran the PCR with 60 Vbeta and 13 Jbeta primers. Profiling relied on immunoSEQ multiplex PCR, and the TCRdb table lists in-frame clones only, not all of them. The sample includes under 150,000 clones, over 60% of them seen just once. The sequenced sample consisted of PBMCs. The source is a man aged 35-49 years in good health and CMV-seropositive.

This clone was seen more than once but under ten times. The CDR3 is CASSFTGSSYEQYF. CDR3 bases: TGTGCCAGCAGCTTCACGGGGAGCTCCTACGAGCAGTACTTC. The chain employs TRBV7-8 and TRBJ2-7; D possibly corresponds to TRBD2 (5 bases). Germline V gene sequence: CDR1 SGHVS, CDR2 FQNEAQ. The ends were cut back, 3 bases at V and 0 bases at J, with 9 bases in the middle. The CDR3 length is 14 residues.

The chain joins TRBV28 to TRBJ1-1; TRBD1 might be the D (5 bases). Germline CDR1 reads MDHEN; CDR2 reads SYDVKM. Trimming took 3 bases from V and 6 from J, leaving 11 bases between them. The CDR3 length is 13 residues. The CDR3 loop reads CASSLPAGPEAFF. As DNA, the CDR3 is TGTGCCAGCAGTTTGCCCGCAGGGCCTGAAGCTTTCTTT.

As concerns this clone: Germline is not matched at one junction end, which may reflect a read error. V is TRBV29-1 and J is TRBJ1-2, with TRBD1 matching over 8 bases. Germline-derived CDR1 and CDR2 are SQVTM and ANQGSEA. This CDR3 is built from 17 residues. The CDR3 nucleotides are TGCAGCGTTCAAGAGGACAGGGCTAGGATAGCTAACTATGGCTACACCTTC. This translates into CSVQEDRARIANYGYTF.

V is TRBV7-3 and J is TRBJ1-1; D is unresolved. V lost 1 base and J 1 base, leaving 4 bases between the germline ends. The CDR3 is made up of 13 amino acids. The V gene's germline CDR1 is SGHTA and CDR2 FQGTGA. The CDR3 loop reads CASSLSRNTEAFF. DNA for the CDR3: TGTGCCAGCAGCTTAAGCAGGAACACTGAAGCTTTCTTT.

V is TRBV27 and J is TRBJ2-1; TRBD2 matches 10 bases. Germline values: CDR1 MNHEY, CDR2 SMNVEV (reference sequence). This CDR3 region has 15 residues. Trimming removed 5 bases from V and 3 bases from J; junction bases left unmatched: 4. The CDR3 reads CASSPGTSVYNEQFF. CDR3 bases: TGTGCCAGCAGTCCGGGGACTAGCGTCTACAATGAGCAGTTCTTC.

This chain connects TRBV5-4 to TRBJ2-3, with 8 bases fitting TRBD2. CDR1 is SGHNT, CDR2 YYREEE, per germline (reference sequence). The CDR3 loop spans 16 amino acids. With 3 bases clipped from V and 0 bases from J, the junction kept 6 bases outside the gene matches. The CDR3 here is CASSSGLAMSTDTQYF. The CDR3 nucleotides are TGTGCCAGCAGCTCCGGACTAGCCATGAGCACAGATACGCAGTATTTT.

The gene calls are TRBV4-3 and TRBJ2-3, with D uncertain. Germline V lookup: CDR1 LGHNA, CDR2 YSLEER. Trimming took 0 bases from V and 6 from J, leaving 7 bases between them. The CDR3 is made up of 13 amino acids. The CDR3 is CASSQDRPDTQYF. In DNA form, the CDR3 reads TGCGCCAGCAGCCAAGATCGTCCTGATACGCAGTATTTT.

The chain joins TRBV6-1 to TRBJ2-7; 7 nucleotides agree with TRBD1. There are 13 residues in the CDR3. V lost 1 base, J lost 11 bases, and 8 bases stayed unmatched. Germline V gene data show CDR1 as MNHNS and CDR2 as SASEGT. This chain's CDR3 is CASSEGVGQPKYF. The CDR3 DNA reads as TGTGCCAGCAGTGAAGGGGTGGGACAGCCTAAGTACTTC.

This chain connects TRBV27 to TRBJ1-1; D not certain. Germline CDR1 MNHEY, CDR2 SMNVEV (reference sequence). V lost 5 bases, J lost 1 base, and 20 bases lay in between. This CDR3 contains 17 residues. CDR3 DNA sequence: TGTGCCAGCAGTCCTACAGCTTCCCGGCGGGCGAACACTGAAGCTTTCTTT. Protein product: CASSPTASRRANTEAFF.

This clone turned up a few times. The chain's CDR3 is CASSLESSYNEQFF. The CDR3 coding sequence is TGTGCCAGCAGCCTCGAGAGCTCCTACAATGAGCAGTTCTTC. The rearrangement links TRBV11-3 to TRBJ2-1; D call uncertain. CDR1 is SGHNT, CDR2 YENEEA, per germline. The CDR3 loop spans 14 amino acids. V lost 5 bases to trimming and J lost 0 bases, with 8 bases between them.

V and J are TRBV5-1 and TRBJ1-2, with TRBD1 matching 7 bases. V lost 0 bases, J lost 7 bases, and 6 bases stayed unmatched. CDR3 length equals 14 residues. The germline gives CDR1 SGHRS, CDR2 YFSETQ. CDR3: CASSLGTGIRGYTF. Written as DNA, the CDR3 is TGCGCCAGCAGCTTGGGGACAGGAATTCGTGGCTACACCTTC.

The chain is built from TRBV9 and TRBJ2-3; D perhaps matches TRBD2 (6 bases). Germline lookup yields CDR1 SGDLS and CDR2 YYNGEE. Deletions cut 1 base from V and 0 bases from J, with 27 bases between. CDR3 length equals 21 residues. The CDR3 is CASSVSPPSGSLRRSTDTQYF. As DNA, the CDR3 is TGTGCCAGCAGCGTAAGCCCGCCTTCCGGGAGTCTGCGGCGAAGCACAGATACGCAGTATTTT.

The V and J genes are TRBV6-5 and TRBJ1-1, with TRBD1 matching 9 bases. From germline, CDR1 is MNHEY and CDR2 SVGAGI. With V trimmed by 6 bases and J by 1 base, 6 bases remained unmatched. The CDR3 totals 15 residues. The CDR3 bases are TGTGCCAGCAGAAAACCGGGACAGGGGAACACTGAAGCTTTCTTT. Translated: CASRKPGQGNTEAFF.

This clone was seen more than once but under ten times. The chain uses TRBV30 and TRBJ1-1; D unclear. The CDR3 extends over 12 amino acids. CDR1 and CDR2 (germline): GTSNPN, SVGIG (reference sequence). Trimming shortened V by 5 bases and J by 1 base, and 8 bases separated the two germline ends. CDR3 region: CAWDSENTEAFF. In DNA form, the CDR3 reads TGTGCCTGGGACTCAGAGAACACTGAAGCTTTCTTT.

The chain carries TRBV29-1 and TRBJ1-1, with TRBD1 as a possible D gene (5 bases). This CDR3 is 14 amino acids long. Looked up from germline, CDR1 is SQVTM and CDR2 is ANQGSEA. Trimming took 2 bases from V and 1 from J, leaving 11 bases between them. The CDR3 loop reads CSVEQGGKNTEAFF. CDR3 nucleotide sequence: TGCAGCGTTGAACAGGGAGGTAAGAACACTGAAGCTTTCTTT.